The 13 T cell receptor beta chains reported below all come from one sample, sequenced in a study of control samples from healthy donors and cancer patients. Assay: immunoSEQ multiplex PCR; the TCRdb copy retains only in-frame clones and omits some. In the table there are about 13,000 clones, 75% to 85% of which are singletons. Specimen: formalin-fixed, paraffin-embedded tissue. Every receptor here comes from a male donor with melanoma.

The chain joins TRBV9 to TRBJ2-3; D gene unclear. This CDR3 region has 17 residues. Germline V gene lookup returns CDR1 SGDLS and CDR2 YYNGEE. V was shortened by 4 bases and J by 1 base, with 19 bases between the two germline ends. The CDR3 loop reads CASSPPDPRPGTDTQYF. The CDR3 bases are TGTGCCAGCAGCCCGCCCGACCCGCGCCCTGGCACAGATACGCAGTATTTT.

The chain employs TRBV30 and TRBJ2-1, with TRBD2 identical over 12 bases. Looked up from germline, CDR1 is GTSNPN and CDR2 is SVGIG (reference sequence). The CDR3 contains 17 residues. The V and J ends lost 5 bases and 10 bases, in that order; junction bases with no gene match: 18. CDR3 sequence (DNA): TGTGCCTGGGCCGGGACACTTACTAGCGGGGGGCCGCGGGAGCAGTTCTTC. Its protein is CAWAGTLTSGGPREQFF.

The chain joins TRBV6-4 to TRBJ1-2; TRBD1 is a possible D gene (5 bases). The CDR3 has 15 residues. Germline CDR1 MRHNA, CDR2 SNTAGT. Trimming shortened V by 2 bases and J by 5 bases, and 15 bases separated the two germline ends. CDR3 amino acids: CASSDPDGAPYGYTF. In nucleotides, the CDR3 is TGTGCCAGCAGTGACCCCGACGGGGCCCCTTATGGCTACACCTTC.

V is TRBV4-2 and J is TRBJ2-7; 8 positions agree with TRBD2. Germline CDR1 LGHNA, CDR2 YNFKEQ. The CDR3 covers 15 residues. V shed 1 base, J shed 7 bases, and the junction held 9 bases outside the gene matches. The CDR3 bases are TGTGCCAGCAGCCAAGGGGGAGTAGCGGGGAGTGAGCAGTACTTC. Amino acid sequence: CASSQGGVAGSEQYF.

V is TRBV9 and J is TRBJ2-2; no definite D call. Germline CDR1 reads SGDLS; CDR2 reads YYNGEE. This CDR3 has 13 residues. With 0 bases removed from V and 6 bases from J, the gap between germline ends came to 6 bases. Here the CDR3 DNA reads TGTGCCAGCAGCGTAGAAATCGCCGGGGAGCTGTTTTTT. Protein sequence: CASSVEIAGELFF.

The chain links TRBV7-7 to TRBJ2-1; 9 bases are a match to TRBD2. The CDR3 runs to 15 residues. The germline CDR1 and CDR2 sequences are SSHAT and FNYEAQ (reference sequence). The junction had 5 bases not matched to a gene; V was cut back by 1 base and J by 7 bases. CDR3 DNA: TGTGCCAGCAGCTTAGGGACTAGCGTAAGGAATGAGCAGTTCTTC. Residues: CASSLGTSVRNEQFF. The variable domain in full, completed from reference TRBV7-7 and TRBJ2-1, reads GAGVSQSPRYKVTKRGQDVTLRCDPISSHATLYWYQQALGQGPEFLTYFNYEAQPDKSGLPSDRFSAERPEGSISTLTIQRTEQRDSAMYRCASSLGTSVRNEQFFGPGTRLTVL.

The chain carries TRBV2 and TRBJ2-4, with D perhaps TRBD2 (5 bases). Per the germline V gene, CDR1 is SNHLY and CDR2 is FYNNEI. This CDR3 comprises 14 residues. Trimming pared 4 bases from V and 6 bases from J, leaving 13 bases between. CDR3 sequence: CASSGPAEGNIQYF. CDR3 in DNA: TGTGCCAGCAGTGGCCCTGCCGAGGGAAACATTCAGTACTTC.

The chain joins TRBV5-1 to TRBJ1-4; the D is unclear. Germline-derived CDR1 and CDR2 are SGHRS and YFSETQ. Trimming removed 4 bases at V and 4 bases at J, with 17 bases between. CDR3 length: 16 amino acids. CDR3 bases: TGCGCCAGCAGCCTGGAAAGAGTGGGCAGTAATGAAAAACTGTTTTTT. As protein: CASSLERVGSNEKLFF.

V gene TRBV3-1 (or the pseudogene TRBV3-2) combines with J gene TRBJ1-5; tentatively, D is TRBD1 (5 bases). CDR1 is LGHDT, CDR2 YNNKEL, per germline (reference sequence). The V end was cut by 1 base, the J end by 2 bases, with 12 bases between. CDR3 length: 16 residues. CDR3 sequence (DNA): TGTGCCAGCAGCCAAGCCCCCTTAGGGGGCAATCAGCCCCAGCATTTT. Encoded protein: CASSQAPLGGNQPQHF.

Concerning this clone itself: A junction end diverges from the germline sequence, so it may reflect a read error. The chain couples TRBV6-2 or TRBV6-3 to TRBJ2-7; 7 positions match TRBD2. The CDR3 spans 14 residues. Germline V gene lookup returns CDR1 MNHEY and CDR2 SVGEGT. This CDR3 is CASSSSGFSYEQYF. The CDR3 DNA reads TGTGCTAGCAGTTCTAGCGGATTCTCCTACGAGCAGTACTTC.

CDR3 nucleotide sequence: TGTGCCAGCAGCTTAGCGGGCGCCAGCCTAAACACTGAAGCTTTCTTT. Amino acid sequence: CASSLAGASLNTEAFF. J is TRBJ1-1 and V is TRBV11-1; D remains ambiguous. V was cut by 0 bases and J by 2 bases, with 13 bases left in between. The germline V gene has CDR1 SGHAT and CDR2 FQDESV (reference sequence). This CDR3 spans 16 amino acids. The variable domain in full, completed from reference TRBV11-1 and TRBJ1-1, reads EAEVAQSPRYKITEKSQAVAFWCDPISGHATLYWYRQILGQGPELLVQFQDESVVDDSQLPKDRFSAERLKGVDSTLKIQPAELGDSAMYLCASSLAGASLNTEAFFGQGTRLTVV.

The chain carries TRBV7-8 and TRBJ2-2; tentatively, D is TRBD2 (5 bases). The CDR3 length is 14 residues. Trimming removed 5 bases from V and 9 bases from J, with 16 bases in between. CDR1 is SGHVS and CDR2 is FQNEAQ in the germline V gene. CDR3 sequence reads: CASSPWTSPRELFF. The CDR3 DNA reads as TGTGCCAGCAGCCCTTGGACTTCCCCAAGGGAGCTGTTTTTT.

This clone was detected a few times. The genes are TRBV5-1 and TRBJ2-7, with a possible D match to TRBD1 (5 bases). The V gene's germline CDR1 is SGHRS and CDR2 YFSETQ. The CDR3 spans 14 residues. The V end was cut by 4 bases, the J end by 6 bases, with 17 bases between. The CDR3 coding sequence is TGCGCCAGCAGCCAGGGTGGAGCCTCTGGCGAGCAGTACTTC. Translated: CASSQGGASGEQYF. The full variable domain, completed using reference TRBV5-1 and TRBJ2-7, is KAGVTQTPRYLIKTRGQQVTLSCSPISGHRSVSWYQQTPGQGLQFLFEYFSETQRNKGNFPGRFSGRQFSNSRSEMNVSTLELGDSALYLCASSQGGASGEQYFGPGTRLTVT.